This passage covers 30 T cell receptor beta chains from one sample sequenced in a study of blood T cell repertoires in COVID-19. The data were produced by immunoSEQ multiplex PCR, yet TCRdb's version contains in-frame clones alone and is incomplete. This table holds approximately 110,000 clones, 85% to 90% found once. The sample was peripheral blood. The receptors come from a woman older than 75 with acute or convalescent COVID-19.

The chain is built from TRBV29-1 and TRBJ2-1; TRBD2 might be the D (5 bases). With 5 bases removed from V and 0 bases from J, the gap between germline ends came to 11 bases. Germline loops: CDR1 SQVTM, CDR2 ANQGSEA. The CDR3 is 14 amino acids. CDR3 sequence: CSVHGGTSYNEQFF. CDR3 sequence (DNA): TGCAGCGTTCATGGAGGTACCTCCTACAATGAGCAGTTCTTC.

V is TRBV24-1 and J is TRBJ1-1; 9 bases align to TRBD1. Looked up from germline, CDR1 is KGHDR and CDR2 is SFDVKD. V shed 4 bases, J shed 4 bases, and the junction held 6 bases outside the gene matches. The CDR3 contains 15 residues. DNA of the CDR3: TGTGCCACCAGTGACCCCGGGACAGGGAGCACTGAAGCTTTCTTT. Protein: CATSDPGTGSTEAFF.

The rearrangement joins TRBV28 to TRBJ1-6; D gene ambiguous. There are 17 residues in the CDR3. V dropped 7 bases and J dropped 6 bases, with 22 bases sitting between them. Germline V gives CDR1 MDHEN, CDR2 SYDVKM. The CDR3 DNA is TGTGCCAGCACCGCAACCGAGGGAGCGGGAGGTAATTCACCCCTCCACTTT. It yields the protein CASTATEGAGGNSPLHF.

This clone was recorded a few times. The rearrangement links TRBV19 to TRBJ2-1; 7 bases match TRBD1. Losses at the gene ends were 5 bases for V and 9 bases for J; bases not matched to a gene: 10. The CDR3 has 14 amino acids. Germline CDR1 is LNHDA and CDR2 is SQIVND (reference sequence). This chain's CDR3 is CASSRRDSGFEQFF. The DNA for the CDR3 is TGTGCCAGTAGTCGAAGGGACAGCGGATTTGAGCAGTTCTTC.

This clone has a single count. V is TRBV5-1 and J is TRBJ2-7, with D possibly TRBD1 on 6 matching bases. Germline V gene data show CDR1 as SGHRS and CDR2 as YFSETQ. The CDR3 is 14 amino acids. Trimming stripped 0 bases from V and 2 bases from J, with 9 bases between. This chain's CDR3 is CASSLEGGTYEQYF. The CDR3 DNA reads as TGCGCCAGCAGCTTGGAAGGGGGAACCTACGAGCAGTACTTC.

The V gene is TRBV6-5, the J gene TRBJ1-5; 7 bases are a match to TRBD1. The CDR3 is 14 amino acids. The germline V gene encodes CDR1 MNHEY and CDR2 SVGAGI. V gave up 8 bases and J gave up 3 bases; unmatched junction bases: 7. DNA of the CDR3: TGTGCCAGCGCTGGCGGACAGGTCAATCAGCCCCAGCATTTT. Translating it yields CASAGGQVNQPQHF.

A word on this clone: The junction departs from germline at one end; a sequencing error may be responsible. The chain recombines TRBV7-9 with TRBJ1-2, with a possible D match to TRBD1 (5 bases). The CDR3 contains 13 residues. Germline lookup yields CDR1 SEHNR and CDR2 FQNEAQ (reference sequence). The CDR3 DNA reads TGTGCCAGCAGCTTAGATTCAGGGTTACCGTTGGTCTTC. It specifies CASSLDSGLPLVF.

V and J are TRBV19 and TRBJ2-7, with D perhaps matching TRBD2 (6 bases). Germline CDR1 and CDR2: LNHDA and SQIVND (reference sequence). V was cut by 6 bases and J by 2 bases, with 14 bases left in between. This CDR3 contains 14 residues. The CDR3 DNA reads TGTGCCAGTAGAGGAGGCGGGACGGCCTACGAGCAGTACTTC. Translated: CASRGGGTAYEQYF.

This clone was seen just once. V is TRBV28 and J is TRBJ2-7; D may be TRBD2 (5 bases). Germline-derived CDR1 and CDR2 are MDHEN and SYDVKM. V was trimmed by 7 bases and J by 2 bases, leaving 15 bases between them. The CDR3 length is 14 residues. The chain's CDR3 is CASNTPTGTYEQYF. CDR3 sequence (DNA): TGTGCCAGCAATACCCCGACGGGGACCTACGAGCAGTACTTC.

The chain combines TRBV5-5 with TRBJ2-2; 8 bases match TRBD2. This CDR3 comprises 16 residues. V dropped 4 bases and J dropped 2; count of bases not matched to a gene: 7. CDR1 and CDR2 (germline): SGHKS, YYEKEE (reference sequence). CDR3 region: CASSRGGSYNTGELFF. The CDR3 DNA is TGTGCCAGCAGCCGGGGGGGTTCGTACAACACCGGGGAGCTGTTTTTT. The whole variable domain, filled in from reference TRBV5-5 and TRBJ2-2, reads DAGVTQSPTHLIKTRGQQVTLRCSPISGHKSVSWYQQVLGQGPQFIFQYYEKEERGRGNFPDRFSARQFPNYSSELNVNALLLGDSALYLCASSRGGSYNTGELFFGEGSRLTVL.

V is TRBV28 and J is TRBJ2-2, with D maybe TRBD1 (5 bases). The CDR3 has 13 amino acids. CDR1 MDHEN and CDR2 SYDVKM come from the germline V gene. Trimming left V 9 bases short and J 1 base short, with 9 bases between. CDR3 coding DNA: TGTGCCAGTCCCGACAGGAACACCGGGGAGCTGTTTTTT. Amino acids: CASPDRNTGELFF.

The gene calls are TRBV11-3 and TRBJ2-1, with D possibly TRBD2 on 6 matching bases. CDR3 length equals 15 residues. The V end lost 3 bases, the J end lost 0 bases, and 9 bases lay between the germline ends. Germline V lookup: CDR1 SGHNT, CDR2 YENEEA. For the CDR3, the DNA is TGTGCCAGCAGCTTCGGGGGTTCCTCCTACAATGAGCAGTTCTTC. Translated: CASSFGGSSYNEQFF.

The CDR3 here is CASSRENADGYTF. Written as DNA, the CDR3 is TGTGCCAGCTCACGCGAGAACGCGGATGGCTACACCTTC. The chain recombines TRBV18 with TRBJ1-2; no clear D. This CDR3 spans 13 amino acids. Germline-derived CDR1 and CDR2 are KGHSH and LQKENI. V gave up 4 bases and J gave up 6 bases, with 12 bases separating them.

CDR3 loop: CASSLSFQGSSGYTF. In DNA, the CDR3 is TGTGCCAGCAGTTTATCGTTCCAGGGTTCGAGTGGCTACACCTTC. The chain employs TRBV27 and TRBJ1-2; TRBD1 is a possible D gene (5 bases). Germline V gene lookup returns CDR1 MNHEY and CDR2 SMNVEV (reference sequence). This CDR3 spans 15 amino acids. Deletions cut 0 bases from V and 7 bases from J, with 15 bases between.

The chain employs TRBV5-6 and TRBJ1-2, with D maybe TRBD1 (6 bases). Trimming took off 3 bases at V and 1 base at J, with 16 bases between the two ends. Germline V CDR1 and CDR2: SGHDT, YYEEEE. This CDR3 spans 16 amino acids. The CDR3 nucleotides are TGTGCCAGCAGCTCGCCGGGCAGGGGCCATAACTATGGCTACACCTTC. Encoded protein: CASSSPGRGHNYGYTF. Looking up the rest from reference TRBV5-6 and TRBJ1-2 gives the full variable domain: DAGVTQSPTHLIKTRGQQVTLRCSPKSGHDTVSWYQQALGQGPQFIFQYYEEEERQRGNFPDRFSGHQFPNYSSELNVNALLLGDSALYLCASSSPGRGHNYGYTFGSGTRLTVV.

V gene TRBV24-1 combines with J gene TRBJ1-1; D is unclear. The germline gives CDR1 KGHDR, CDR2 SFDVKD. Deletions cut 1 base from V and 4 bases from J, with 6 bases between. This CDR3 has 13 amino acids. CDR3 sequence: CATSDFSGTEAFF. The CDR3, as DNA: TGTGCCACCAGTGATTTTAGCGGCACTGAAGCTTTCTTT.

There are a few counts of this clone. The CDR3 loop is CASSSGGAGYGYTF. The CDR3 DNA reads TGTGCCAGCAGCTCAGGGGGCGCGGGCTATGGCTACACCTTC. This chain joins TRBV5-6 and TRBJ1-2, with 8 bases identical to TRBD1. Germline CDR1 SGHDT, CDR2 YYEEEE. Trimming at V came to 3 bases and at J to 4 bases, leaving 5 bases not matched to a gene. This CDR3 spans 14 amino acids.

The table lists this clone with a count of one. CDR3 protein: CASSIVGTGGGQPQHF. CDR3 nucleotide sequence: TGTGCCAGTAGTATCGTCGGGACAGGGGGCGGTCAGCCCCAGCATTTT. The chain is built from TRBV19 and TRBJ1-5; TRBD1 matches 12 bases. The germline CDR1 and CDR2 sequences are LNHDA and SQIVND (reference sequence). V lost 3 bases to trimming and J lost 6 bases; unmatched junction nucleotides: 6. This CDR3 has 16 amino acids.

The rearrangement links TRBV25-1 to TRBJ1-1; possible D gene TRBD1, 5 bases. CDR3 length equals 14 residues. Germline V gene data show CDR1 as MGHDK and CDR2 as SYGVNS. Trimming removed 4 bases from V and 1 base from J, with 10 bases in between. The DNA for the CDR3 is TGTGCCAGCAGTGGTTTCGGGGGGAACACTGAAGCTTTCTTT. It yields the protein CASSGFGGNTEAFF.

The chain recombines TRBV18 with TRBJ1-2; TRBD1 matches 8 bases. Unmatched junction bases numbered 7, after V lost 3 bases and J lost 4 bases. CDR1 is KGHSH, CDR2 LQKENI, per germline. The CDR3 loop spans 15 amino acids. The CDR3 sequence: CASSPSTGEGYGYTF. In nucleotides, the CDR3 is TGTGCCAGCTCACCCTCGACAGGGGAGGGCTATGGCTACACCTTC.

The rearrangement joins TRBV7-9 to TRBJ1-2; TRBD1 is a possible D gene (5 bases). The CDR3 runs 14 residues. CDR1 is SEHNR and CDR2 is FQNEAQ in the germline V gene (reference sequence). Trimming shortened V by 0 bases and J by 5 bases, and 10 bases separated the two germline ends. As DNA, the CDR3 is TGTGCCAGCAGCTTAGCGGGGCAGCGATATGGCTACACCTTC. Translation gives CASSLAGQRYGYTF.

The V call is TRBV4-1, the J call TRBJ2-1, with D possibly TRBD1 on 6 matching bases. V lost 4 bases to trimming and J lost 8 bases, with 15 bases between them. CDR1 MGHRA and CDR2 YSYEKL come from the germline V gene. This CDR3 contains 14 residues. The CDR3: CASSPNPGVDEQFF. In DNA form, the CDR3 reads TGCGCCAGCAGCCCTAACCCAGGGGTTGATGAGCAGTTCTTC.

The chain joins TRBV19 to TRBJ1-2, with D perhaps matching TRBD1 (5 bases). The ends were cut back, 3 bases at V and 7 bases at J, with 9 bases in the middle. Looked up from germline, CDR1 is LNHDA and CDR2 is SQIVND (reference sequence). The CDR3 sequence is 12 residues long. CDR3 in amino acids: CASSMRQSGYTF. In DNA, the CDR3 is TGTGCCAGTAGTATGAGACAGAGTGGCTACACCTTC.

V gene TRBV5-4 combines with J gene TRBJ1-2; D uncertain. V was trimmed by 3 bases and J by 0 bases, leaving 9 bases between them. The CDR3 has 14 residues. Germline lookup yields CDR1 SGHNT and CDR2 YYREEE (reference sequence). The CDR3 DNA sequence: TGTGCCAGCAGCTACACCCAAGCTAACTATGGCTACACCTTC. Translated, it gives CASSYTQANYGYTF.

The genes are TRBV13 and TRBJ1-2; a possible D gene is TRBD1 (5 bases). The CDR3 has 13 residues. Germline CDR1 and CDR2: PRHDT and FYEKMQ (reference sequence). Deletions cut 3 bases from V and 3 bases from J, with 8 bases between. CDR3 bases: TGTGCCAGCAGCTTGGACACTTACTATGGCTACACCTTC. Protein product: CASSLDTYYGYTF.

The chain combines TRBV7-7 with TRBJ2-5; possible D gene TRBD1, 6 bases. Trimming took 5 bases from V and 4 from J, leaving 14 bases between them. Germline CDR1 reads SSHAT; CDR2 reads FNYEAQ (reference sequence). The CDR3 is 14 residues long. Here the CDR3 DNA reads TGTGCCAGCAGCCCCCAGGGGACGGGAGAGACCCAGTACTTC. Translated, it gives CASSPQGTGETQYF.

This chain joins TRBV28 and TRBJ1-2, with D maybe TRBD1 (5 bases). CDR1 is MDHEN, CDR2 SYDVKM, per germline. The CDR3 loop spans 13 amino acids. The V gene lost 3 bases and the J gene lost 4 bases, with 9 bases spanning the gap. CDR3 sequence: CASSLTEAYGYTF. The CDR3 nucleotides are TGTGCCAGCAGTTTGACAGAGGCCTATGGCTACACCTTC.

The chain uses TRBV6-5 and TRBJ1-2, with TRBD1 matching over 9 bases. The CDR3 loop spans 13 amino acids. Trimming cost V 6 bases and J 7 bases; bases outside gene matches: 6. CDR1 MNHEY and CDR2 SVGAGI come from the germline V gene. CDR3 DNA sequence: TGTGCCAGCAGCCGAGGACAGGGGAGTGGCTACACCTTC. The encoded protein is CASSRGQGSGYTF.

The gene calls are TRBV18 and TRBJ2-7; D ambiguous. Germline V lookup: CDR1 KGHSH, CDR2 LQKENI. Trimming removed 0 bases from V and 4 bases from J, with 7 bases in between. This CDR3 comprises 13 residues. The CDR3 sequence is CASSPPSMYEQYF. CDR3 bases: TGTGCCAGCTCACCACCGTCCATGTACGAGCAGTACTTC. The full variable domain, with the rest looked up from reference TRBV18 and TRBJ2-7, is NAGVMQNPRHLVRRRGQEARLRCSPMKGHSHVYWYRQLPEEGLKFMVYLQKENIIDESGMPKERFSAEFPKEGPSILRIQQVVRGDSAAYFCASSPPSMYEQYFGPGTRLTVT.

V gene TRBV5-1 combines with J gene TRBJ1-2, with TRBD1 identical over 7 bases. Germline V lookup: CDR1 SGHRS, CDR2 YFSETQ. This CDR3 has 14 amino acids. The V and J ends lost 0 bases and 4 bases, in that order; junction bases with no gene match: 3. The CDR3 DNA sequence: TGCGCCAGCAGCTTGGAACAGGGGCCCTATGGCTACACCTTC. It is translated as CASSLEQGPYGYTF.